This T cell receptor beta chain was sequenced during a study of control samples from healthy donors and cancer patients. Germline CDR1 and CDR2: PRHDT and FYEKMQ (reference sequence). CDR3 length: 15 residues. V lost 1 base and J lost 9; bases outside the gene matches: 10. Sequencing was performed with immunoSEQ multiplex PCR; in TCRdb, only in-frame clones are kept and a portion is missing. The sample carries 60,000 to 75,000 clones, 84% recorded once. The specimen sequenced was blood. The V gene is TRBV13, the J gene TRBJ2-5, with 8 positions matching TRBD2. The clonotype originates from a man over 45 in good health. CDR3 in amino acids: CASSLVREGLLAQYF. The CDR3 region has the DNA TGTGCCAGCAGCTTAGTCCGGGAGGGATTGCTGGCCCAGTACTTC.